This TCR beta chain stems from a study of T cell responses to AZD1222 COVID-19 vaccine. Notes on the study in general: Spike-wide vaccine-associated CD4 TCRs dominated at 160-218 and 743-854. Repertoire samples came only from after the peak T cell response. Among the donors, most were white British and more were female, and clonal diversity was possibly underestimated.

CDR3 length: 12 residues. Germline CDR1 GTSNPN, CDR2 SVGIG (reference sequence). J lost 2 bases, V lost 3 bases, and 1 base had no gene match. Comment on this clone: The antigen remains undetermined.

TCRdb's copy holds only in-frame clones and misses some; the assay was immunoSEQ multiplex PCR. Of 150,000 to 200,000 clones listed, 90% to 95% are singletons. V is TRBV30 and J is TRBJ2-7, with 7 bases identical to TRBD1. This clonotype was sampled from an adult in good health. This specimen was peripheral blood, taken on day 0 of AZD1222 vaccination. CDR3 sequence reads: CAWRGQAYEQYF. DNA of the CDR3: TGTGCCTGGAGAGGACAGGCCTACGAGCAGTACTTC.